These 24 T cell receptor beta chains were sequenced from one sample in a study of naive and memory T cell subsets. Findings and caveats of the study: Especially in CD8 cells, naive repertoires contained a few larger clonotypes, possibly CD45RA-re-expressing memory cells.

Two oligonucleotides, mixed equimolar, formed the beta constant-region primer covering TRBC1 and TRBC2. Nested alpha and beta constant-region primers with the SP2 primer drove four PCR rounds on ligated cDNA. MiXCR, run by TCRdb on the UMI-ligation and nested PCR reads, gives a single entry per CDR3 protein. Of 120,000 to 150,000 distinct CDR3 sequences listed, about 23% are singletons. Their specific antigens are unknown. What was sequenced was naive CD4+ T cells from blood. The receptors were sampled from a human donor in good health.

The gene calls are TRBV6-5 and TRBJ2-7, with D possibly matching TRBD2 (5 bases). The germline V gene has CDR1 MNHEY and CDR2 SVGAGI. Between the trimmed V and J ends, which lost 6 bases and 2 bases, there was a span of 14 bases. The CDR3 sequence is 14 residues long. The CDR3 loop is CASRSTGSAYEQYF. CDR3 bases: TGTGCCAGCAGGTCTACGGGGTCCGCCTACGAGCAGTACTTC.

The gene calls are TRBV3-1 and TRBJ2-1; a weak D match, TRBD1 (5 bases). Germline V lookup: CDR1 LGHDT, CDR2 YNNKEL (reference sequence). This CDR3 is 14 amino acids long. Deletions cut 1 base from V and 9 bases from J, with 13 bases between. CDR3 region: CASSQAQVQGEQFF. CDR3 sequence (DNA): TGTGCCAGCAGCCAAGCCCAGGTTCAGGGTGAGCAGTTCTTC.

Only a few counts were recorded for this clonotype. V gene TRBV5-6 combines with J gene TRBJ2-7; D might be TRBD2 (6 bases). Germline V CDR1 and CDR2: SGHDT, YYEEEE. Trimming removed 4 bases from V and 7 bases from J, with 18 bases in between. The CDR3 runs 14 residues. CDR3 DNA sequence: TGTGCCAGCAGCGGCCGGGACTTTACTCGGGAGCAGTACTTC. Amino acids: CASSGRDFTREQYF.

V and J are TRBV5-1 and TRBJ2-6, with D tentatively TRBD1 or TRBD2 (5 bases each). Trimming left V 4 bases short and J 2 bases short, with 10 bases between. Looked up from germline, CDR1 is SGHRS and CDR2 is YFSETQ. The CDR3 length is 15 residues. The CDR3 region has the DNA TGCGCCAGCAGCGGTGGGGGTACTGGGGCCAACGTCCTGACTTTC. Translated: CASSGGGTGANVLTF.

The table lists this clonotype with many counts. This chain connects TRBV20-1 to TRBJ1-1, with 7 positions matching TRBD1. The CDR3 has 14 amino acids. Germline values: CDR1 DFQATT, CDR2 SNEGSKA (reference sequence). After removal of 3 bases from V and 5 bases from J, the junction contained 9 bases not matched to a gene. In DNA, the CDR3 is TGCAGTGCTAGGGCCGACAGGGTTGGAACTGAAGCTTTCTTT. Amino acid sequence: CSARADRVGTEAFF.

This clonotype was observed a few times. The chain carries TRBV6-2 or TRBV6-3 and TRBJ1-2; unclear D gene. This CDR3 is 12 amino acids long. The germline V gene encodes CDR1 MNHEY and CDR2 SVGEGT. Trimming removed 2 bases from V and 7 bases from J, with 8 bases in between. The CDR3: CASSYAISGYTF. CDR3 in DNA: TGTGCCAGCAGTTACGCGATTTCTGGCTACACCTTC.

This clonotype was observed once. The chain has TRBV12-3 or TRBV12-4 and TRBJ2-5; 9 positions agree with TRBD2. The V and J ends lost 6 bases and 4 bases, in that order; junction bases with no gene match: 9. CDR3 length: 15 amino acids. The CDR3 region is CASSPSGLAGETQYF. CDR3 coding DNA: TGTGCCAGCAGCCCCTCGGGACTAGCAGGAGAGACCCAGTACTTC.

The CDR3 DNA is TGCAGTGCTAAAATACCGTCAGGGACGTCCCAGTACTTC. It specifies CSAKIPSGTSQYF. The chain carries TRBV20-1 and TRBJ2-5; either TRBD1 or TRBD2 may supply D (5 bases each). This CDR3 has 13 residues. From germline, CDR1 is DFQATT and CDR2 SNEGSKA (reference sequence). V dropped 4 bases and J dropped 9 bases, with 18 bases sitting between them.

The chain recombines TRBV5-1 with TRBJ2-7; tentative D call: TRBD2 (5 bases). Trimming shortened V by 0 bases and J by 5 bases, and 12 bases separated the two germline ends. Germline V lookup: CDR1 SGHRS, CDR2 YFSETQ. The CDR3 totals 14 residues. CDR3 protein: CASSLAPTEDEQYF. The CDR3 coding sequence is TGCGCCAGCAGCTTGGCACCGACGGAGGACGAGCAGTACTTC. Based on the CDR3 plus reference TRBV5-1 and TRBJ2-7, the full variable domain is KAGVTQTPRYLIKTRGQQVTLSCSPISGHRSVSWYQQTPGQGLQFLFEYFSETQRNKGNFPGRFSGRQFSNSRSEMNVSTLELGDSALYLCASSLAPTEDEQYFGPGTRLTVT.

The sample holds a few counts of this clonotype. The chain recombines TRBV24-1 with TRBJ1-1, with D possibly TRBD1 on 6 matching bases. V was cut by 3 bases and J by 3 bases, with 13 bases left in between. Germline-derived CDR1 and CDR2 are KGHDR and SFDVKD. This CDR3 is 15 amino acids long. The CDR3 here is CATSDPGAGDTEAFF. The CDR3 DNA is TGTGCCACCAGTGATCCAGGGGCGGGGGACACTGAAGCTTTCTTT.

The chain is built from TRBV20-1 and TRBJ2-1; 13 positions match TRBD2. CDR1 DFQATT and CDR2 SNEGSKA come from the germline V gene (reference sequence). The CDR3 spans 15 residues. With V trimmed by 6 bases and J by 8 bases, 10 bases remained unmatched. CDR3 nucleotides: TGCAGTGCCCCCCAGACTAGCGGGAGGATATATGAGCAGTTCTTC. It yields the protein CSAPQTSGRIYEQFF.

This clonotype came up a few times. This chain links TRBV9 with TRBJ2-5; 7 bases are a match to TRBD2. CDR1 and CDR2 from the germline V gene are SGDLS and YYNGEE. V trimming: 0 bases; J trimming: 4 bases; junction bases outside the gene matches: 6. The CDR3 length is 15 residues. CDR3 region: CASSVAGGLTETQYF. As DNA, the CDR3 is TGTGCCAGCAGCGTAGCGGGGGGACTAACAGAGACCCAGTACTTC.

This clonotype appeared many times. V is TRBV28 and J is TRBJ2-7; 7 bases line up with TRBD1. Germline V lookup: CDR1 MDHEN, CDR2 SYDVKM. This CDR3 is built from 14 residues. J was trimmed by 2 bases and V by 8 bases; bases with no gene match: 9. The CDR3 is CASFRGGAPYEQYF. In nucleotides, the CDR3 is TGTGCCAGCTTCAGAGGGGGCGCCCCCTACGAGCAGTACTTC.

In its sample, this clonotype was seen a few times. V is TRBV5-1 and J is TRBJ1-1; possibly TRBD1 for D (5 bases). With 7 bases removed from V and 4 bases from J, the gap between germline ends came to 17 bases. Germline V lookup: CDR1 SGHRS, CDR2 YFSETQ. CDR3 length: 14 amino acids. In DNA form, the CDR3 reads TGCGCCAGCTTCGCTCCGGGGGTAGGCACTGAAGCTTTCTTT. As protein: CASFAPGVGTEAFF.

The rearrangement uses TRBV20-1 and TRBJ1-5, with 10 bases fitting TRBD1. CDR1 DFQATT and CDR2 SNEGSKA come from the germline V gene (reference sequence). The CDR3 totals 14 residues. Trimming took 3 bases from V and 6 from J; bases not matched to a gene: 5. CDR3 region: CSASKGQGSQPQHF. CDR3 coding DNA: TGCAGTGCTAGTAAGGGACAGGGGTCTCAGCCCCAGCATTTT.

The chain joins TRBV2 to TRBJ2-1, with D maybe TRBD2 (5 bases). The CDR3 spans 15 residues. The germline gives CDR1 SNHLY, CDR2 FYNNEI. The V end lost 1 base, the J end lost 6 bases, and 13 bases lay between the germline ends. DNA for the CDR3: TGTGCCAGCAGTGAAGGGACTGCGAGGTTCAATGAGCAGTTCTTC. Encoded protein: CASSEGTARFNEQFF.

The CDR3 bases are TGCGCCAGCAGCTTGGAGTCTCAGGGTATGGAGACCCAGTACTTC. Protein sequence: CASSLESQGMETQYF. The chain carries TRBV5-1 and TRBJ2-5; D perhaps matches TRBD1 (5 bases). In germline, CDR1 is SGHRS, CDR2 YFSETQ. Trimming shortened V by 0 bases and J by 5 bases, and 14 bases separated the two germline ends. The CDR3 length is 15 residues. The entire variable domain, with the rest obtained from reference TRBV5-1 and TRBJ2-5, is as follows: KAGVTQTPRYLIKTRGQQVTLSCSPISGHRSVSWYQQTPGQGLQFLFEYFSETQRNKGNFPGRFSGRQFSNSRSEMNVSTLELGDSALYLCASSLESQGMETQYFGPGTRLLVL.

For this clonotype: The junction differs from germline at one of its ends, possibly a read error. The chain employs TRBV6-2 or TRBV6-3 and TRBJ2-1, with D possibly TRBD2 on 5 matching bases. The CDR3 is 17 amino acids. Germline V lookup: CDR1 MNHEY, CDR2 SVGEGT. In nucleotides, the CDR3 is TGTGCCAGCAGTTACTCTCACGGGAACTTACTACAGAATGGGCAGTTCTTC. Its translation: CASSYSHGNLLQNGQFF.

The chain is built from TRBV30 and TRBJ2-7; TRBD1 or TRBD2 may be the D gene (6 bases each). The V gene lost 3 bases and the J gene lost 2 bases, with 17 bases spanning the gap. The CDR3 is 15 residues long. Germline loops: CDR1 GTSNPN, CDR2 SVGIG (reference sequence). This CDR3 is CAWSRGRDITYEQYF. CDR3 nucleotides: TGTGCCTGGAGCCGGGGGCGAGACATCACCTACGAGCAGTACTTC.

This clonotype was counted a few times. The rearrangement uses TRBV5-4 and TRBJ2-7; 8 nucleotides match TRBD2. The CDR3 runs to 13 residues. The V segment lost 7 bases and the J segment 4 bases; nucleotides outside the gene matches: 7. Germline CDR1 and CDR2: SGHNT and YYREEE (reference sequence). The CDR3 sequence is CASGREGLYEQYF. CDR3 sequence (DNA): TGTGCCAGCGGCCGGGAGGGCCTTTACGAGCAGTACTTC.

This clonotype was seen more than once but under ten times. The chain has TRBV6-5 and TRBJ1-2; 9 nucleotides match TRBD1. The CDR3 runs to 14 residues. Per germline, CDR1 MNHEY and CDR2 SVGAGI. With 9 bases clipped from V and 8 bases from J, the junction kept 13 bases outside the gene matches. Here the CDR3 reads CASSRDREKGGYTF. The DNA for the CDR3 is TGTGCCAGTTCCCGGGACAGGGAAAAGGGGGGCTACACCTTC.

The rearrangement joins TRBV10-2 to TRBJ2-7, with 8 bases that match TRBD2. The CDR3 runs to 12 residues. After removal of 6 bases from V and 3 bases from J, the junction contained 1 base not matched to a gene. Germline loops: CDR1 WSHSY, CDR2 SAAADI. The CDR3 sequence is CASRAGVYEQYF. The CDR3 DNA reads TGCGCCAGCAGAGCGGGAGTCTACGAGCAGTACTTC.

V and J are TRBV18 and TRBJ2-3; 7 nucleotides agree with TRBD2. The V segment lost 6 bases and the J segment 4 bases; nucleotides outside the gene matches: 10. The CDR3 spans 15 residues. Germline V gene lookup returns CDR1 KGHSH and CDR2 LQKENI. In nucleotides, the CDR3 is TGTGCCAGCTCGCAACGAGCGGGATGGGCAGATACGCAGTATTTT. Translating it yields CASSQRAGWADTQYF.

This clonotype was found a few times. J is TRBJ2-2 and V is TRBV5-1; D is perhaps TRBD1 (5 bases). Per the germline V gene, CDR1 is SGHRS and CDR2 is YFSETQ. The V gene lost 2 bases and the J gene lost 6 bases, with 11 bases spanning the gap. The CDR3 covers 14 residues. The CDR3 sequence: CASSFRAGAGELFF. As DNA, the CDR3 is TGCGCCAGCAGCTTCAGGGCTGGGGCCGGGGAGCTGTTTTTT.